This T cell receptor (beta chain) was captured in a study of blood T cell repertoires in COVID-19. Study as a whole: Spain, Italy and the United States supplied samples that represented acute and convalescent COVID-19. The cDNA or gDNA used as material had been derived from T cells, B-cell-depleted T cells, or PBMCs.

This clone was seen a handful of times. Per the original data handling: The authors estimated nucleated cell counts from reference gene primer amplification. TCRdb's copy holds only in-frame clones and misses some; the assay was immunoSEQ multiplex PCR. V, J and clone size derive from that table, while D and trimming were established from the DNA sequence. The table shows about 140,000 clones, with roughly 89% occurring only once. Germline CDR1 and CDR2: SGDLS and YYNGEE. The CDR3 runs to 14 residues. V lost 0 bases to trimming and J lost 1 base, with 7 bases between them. The chain uses TRBV9 and TRBJ1-1; no reliable D call. The source material was peripheral blood. The receptor's source is a human donor in a cohort sampled during active COVID-19. The CDR3 bases are TGTGCCAGCAGCGTAGTAGATGGGAACACTGAAGCTTTCTTT. This sequence encodes CASSVVDGNTEAFF. Looking up the rest from reference TRBV9 and TRBJ1-1 gives the full variable domain: DSGVTQTPKHLITATGQRVTLRCSPRSGDLSVYWYQQSLDQGLQFLIQYYNGEERAKGNILERFSAQQFPDLHSELNLSSLELGDSALYFCASSVVDGNTEAFFGQGTRLTVV.